The clone carrying this T cell receptor beta chain showed up many times. Its antigen remains unknown. This record belongs to a study of beta chain features in type 1 diabetes. Study results and caveats: Insertions were fewer and deletions more numerous at VDJ junctions in type 1 diabetes patients. The naive, central memory and Treg TCRB repertoires showed an apparent similarity that was greater among patients than among healthy donors.

All of the isolated RNA was reverse transcribed, so expressed TCRB transcripts were sequenced. Some clones are missing from TCRdb's copy, which holds only in-frame ones; the method was immunoSEQ multiplex PCR. There are some 240,000 clones in the sample; approximately 10% occur only once, and approximately 1.5% lies in the top ten. The sample was central memory CD4+ T cells from blood. The clonotype comes from a man aged 18 to 30 in good health.

CDR3 sequence: CAWSVPLLAGAEQYF. The CDR3, as DNA: TGTGCCTGGAGTGTGCCCCTGCTAGCGGGAGCCGAGCAGTACTTC. The J gene is TRBJ2-7, the V gene TRBV30; 10 nucleotides align to TRBD2. Germline values: CDR1 GTSNPN, CDR2 SVGIG (reference sequence). V dropped 0 bases and J dropped 6; count of bases not matched to a gene: 8. CDR3 length: 15 amino acids.